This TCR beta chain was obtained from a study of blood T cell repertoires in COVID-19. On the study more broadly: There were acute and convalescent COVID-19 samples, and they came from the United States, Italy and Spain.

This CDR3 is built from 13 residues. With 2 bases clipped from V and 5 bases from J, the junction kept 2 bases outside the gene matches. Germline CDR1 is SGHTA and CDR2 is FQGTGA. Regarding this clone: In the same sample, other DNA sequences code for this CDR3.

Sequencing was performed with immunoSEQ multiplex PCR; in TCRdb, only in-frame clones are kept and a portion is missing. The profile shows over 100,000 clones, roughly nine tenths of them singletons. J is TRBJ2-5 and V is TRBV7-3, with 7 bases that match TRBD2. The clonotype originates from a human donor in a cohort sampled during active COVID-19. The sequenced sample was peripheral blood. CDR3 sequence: CASSLGGVETQYF. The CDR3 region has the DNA TGTGCCAGCAGCTTAGGGGGGGTCGAGACCCAGTACTTC.